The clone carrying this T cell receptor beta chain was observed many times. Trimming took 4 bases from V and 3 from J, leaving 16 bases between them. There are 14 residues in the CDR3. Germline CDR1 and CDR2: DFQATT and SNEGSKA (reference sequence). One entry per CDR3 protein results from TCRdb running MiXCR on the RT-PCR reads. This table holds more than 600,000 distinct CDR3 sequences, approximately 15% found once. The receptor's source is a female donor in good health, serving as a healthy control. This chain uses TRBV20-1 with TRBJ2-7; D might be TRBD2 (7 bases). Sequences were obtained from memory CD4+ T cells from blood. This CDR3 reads CSATKTSRGYEQYF. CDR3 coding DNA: TGCAGTGCTACCAAGACTAGCAGGGGCTACGAGCAGTACTTC.